This T cell receptor (beta chain) appears in the sequencing data of a study of T-cell reconstitution after alpha-beta-depleted transplantation in children. Germline lookup yields CDR1 DFQATT and CDR2 SNEGSKA (reference sequence). The CDR3 has 12 residues. Trimming cost V 4 bases and J 5 bases; bases outside gene matches: 4. During its preparation, the TCRbeta library received unique molecular identifiers. TCRdb fed the PCR reads into MiXCR, producing one record per CDR3 protein. Among some 450,000 distinct CDR3 sequences listed, roughly two fifths were seen once. The sample in question was PBMCs, obtained before TCRalphabeta/CD19-depleted stem cell transplant. This sequence was found in a girl aged 2 to 9 with aplastic anemia, due to receive a stem cell transplant. The rearrangement joins TRBV20-1 to TRBJ2-5; 7 positions match TRBD1. This CDR3 reads CSATTGSETQYF. The CDR3 DNA reads TGCAGTGCTACGACAGGGTCGGAGACCCAGTACTTC.